This T cell receptor (beta chain) was observed in a study of OX40 agonist ivuxolimab in advanced cancers. Study-wide results and caveats: There were, on average, more expanded clones in CD8+ T cells than in CD4+.

To note about this clone: The antigen remains unidentified.

This CDR3 has 15 amino acids. Between the trimmed V and J ends, which lost 4 bases and 2 bases, there was a span of 13 bases. Clones were read by immunoSEQ multiplex PCR, and TCRdb kept only the in-frame ones, dropping some. The sample includes some 20,000 clones, 80% to 85% seen only once; the top ten take approximately 15%. The sequenced sample was CD4+ or CD8+ T cells sorted from blood, obtained in a trial of the OX40 agonist ivuxolimab. The TCR was taken from an adult with an advanced solid tumor such as melanoma, head and neck, liver or kidney cancer. V and J are TRBV5-7 and TRBJ1-3; D call uncertain. Being an ORF, TRBV5-7 has a function that is uncertain. CDR3 in amino acids: CASSLEKRTGNTIYF. As DNA, the CDR3 is TGTGCCAGCAGCCTTGAAAAAAGAACTGGAAACACCATATATTTT.